The sequence of this T cell receptor (beta chain) was determined in a study of T cell responses to AZD1222 COVID-19 vaccine. The study, taken as a whole, reports: CD4 TCRs associated with vaccination spanned spike, dominating at 160-218 and 743-854. Seropositive status at baseline applied to only a handful of AZD1222 recipients. A mostly white British donor set with more females was recruited, and clonal diversity was possibly underestimated.

On this clone itself: Its antigen remains unknown.

J gave up 4 bases and V 1 base, and 4 bases lay outside the gene matches. Looked up from germline, CDR1 is MDHEN and CDR2 is SYDVKM. This CDR3 has 15 residues. Sequenced by immunoSEQ multiplex PCR; TCRdb stores in-frame clones only, minus some. The data show tens of thousands of clones, 70% to 90% seen once. This rearrangement joins TRBV28 to TRBJ2-7; TRBD2 matches at 10 bases. This clonotype was sampled from an adult in good health. The sequencing here drew on peripheral blood, taken on day 0 of MenACWY control vaccination. CDR3 DNA sequence: TGTGCCAGCAGTTTATCTAGCGGGGGTTTGTACGAGCAGTACTTC. Translated, it gives CASSLSSGGLYEQYF. Full variable domain (outside the CDR3, taken from reference TRBV28 and TRBJ2-7): DVKVTQSSRYLVKRTGEKVFLECVQDMDHENMFWYRQDPGLGLRLIYFSYDVKMKEKGDIPEGYSVSREKKERFSLILESASTNQTSMYLCASSLSSGGLYEQYFGPGTRLTVT.